This T cell receptor (beta chain) came from a study of blood T cell repertoires in COVID-19. Study at large: The United States, Italy and Spain provided the acute and convalescent COVID-19 samples. Nucleic acid was either cDNA or gDNA, and it came from T cells, B-cell-depleted T cells, or PBMCs.

With 3 bases removed from V and 4 bases from J, the gap between germline ends came to 6 bases. The CDR3 runs 12 residues. Methods used by the authors: Reference gene primer amplification yielded estimated nucleated cell counts. The table came from immunoSEQ multiplex PCR; TCRdb's copy has only in-frame clones and leaves some out. Clone size and the V and J calls come from that table; the DNA yielded D and trimming. The sample lists about 64,000 clones, approximately 82% seen once, with around 5.4% in the top ten. Comments on this clone: The sample holds other DNA sequences that translate to the same CDR3.

Sequencing input: peripheral blood. The receptor was isolated from a woman aged 60-75 years with acute or convalescent COVID-19. The chain couples TRBV12-3 or TRBV12-4 to TRBJ1-2; a weak D match, TRBD1 (6 bases). The CDR3 DNA sequence: TGTGCCAGCAGTTTGACAGGCTATGGCTACACCTTC. Translation: CASSLTGYGYTF.